These 3 T cell receptor beta chains share one sample of origin, sequenced in a study of beta chain features in type 1 diabetes. All of the isolated RNA was reverse transcribed, so expressed TCRB transcripts were sequenced. TCRdb's table, derived via immunoSEQ multiplex PCR, lists solely in-frame clones and lacks some. This sample has about 220,000 clones, with roughly 10% found just once. Input material: central memory CD4+ T cells from blood. These receptors were obtained from a man aged 18 to 35 in good health.

This clone showed up just a few times. The chain links TRBV7-2 to TRBJ2-3, with 7 bases lining up with TRBD2. Trimming cost V 5 bases and J 14 bases; bases outside gene matches: 10. The CDR3 runs 12 residues. CDR1 and CDR2 (germline): SGHTA, FQGNSA. CDR3 coding DNA: TGTGCCAGCAGCCCGGGACCACTAGCGAGGTATTTT. It translates to CASSPGPLARYF.

This rearrangement joins TRBV7-3 to TRBJ2-3, with a tentative D call TRBD1 (7 bases). CDR3 size: 15 residues. V lost 3 bases, J lost 4 bases, and 14 bases lay in between. The germline CDR1 and CDR2 sequences are SGHTA and FQGTGA. The CDR3 reads CASSFTGEVADTQYF. In DNA form, the CDR3 reads TGTGCCAGCAGCTTCACAGGGGAGGTGGCAGATACGCAGTATTTT.

The rearrangement joins TRBV7-2 to TRBJ2-1; 10 positions agree with TRBD2. The CDR3 contains 15 residues. Germline CDR1 and CDR2: SGHTA and FQGNSA. The junction had 5 bases not matched to a gene; V was cut back by 0 bases and J by 9 bases. In DNA, the CDR3 is TGTGCCAGCAGCTTAGCTAGCGGGAGGTCTCGTGAGCAGTTCTTC. It is translated as CASSLASGRSREQFF.